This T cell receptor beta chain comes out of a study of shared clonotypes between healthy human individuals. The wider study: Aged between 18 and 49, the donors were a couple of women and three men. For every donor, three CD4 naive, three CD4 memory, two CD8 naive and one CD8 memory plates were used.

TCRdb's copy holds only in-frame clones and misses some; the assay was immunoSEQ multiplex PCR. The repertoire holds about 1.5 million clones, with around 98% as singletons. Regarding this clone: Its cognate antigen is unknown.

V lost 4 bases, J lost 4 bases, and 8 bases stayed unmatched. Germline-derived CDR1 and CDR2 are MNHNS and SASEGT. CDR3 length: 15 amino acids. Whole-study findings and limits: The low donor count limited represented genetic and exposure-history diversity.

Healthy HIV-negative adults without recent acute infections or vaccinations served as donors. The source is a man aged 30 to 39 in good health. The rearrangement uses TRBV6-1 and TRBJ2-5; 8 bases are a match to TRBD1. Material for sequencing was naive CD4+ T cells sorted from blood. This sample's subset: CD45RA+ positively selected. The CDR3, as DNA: TGTGCCAGCAGTGGGTTAGGGACAGGTGGAGAGACCCAGTACTTC. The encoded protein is CASSGLGTGGETQYF.